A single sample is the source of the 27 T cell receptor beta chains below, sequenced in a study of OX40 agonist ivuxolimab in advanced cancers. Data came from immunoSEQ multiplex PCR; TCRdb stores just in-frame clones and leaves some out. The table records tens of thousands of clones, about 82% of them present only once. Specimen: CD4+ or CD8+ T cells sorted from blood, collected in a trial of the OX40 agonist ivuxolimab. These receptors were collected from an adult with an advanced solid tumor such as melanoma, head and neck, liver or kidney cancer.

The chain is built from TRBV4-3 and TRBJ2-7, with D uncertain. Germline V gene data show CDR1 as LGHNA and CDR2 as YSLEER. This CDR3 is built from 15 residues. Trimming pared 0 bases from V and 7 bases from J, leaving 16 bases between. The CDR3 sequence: CASSQEATTTREQYF. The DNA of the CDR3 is TGCGCCAGCAGCCAAGAGGCCACTACAACTCGGGAGCAGTACTTC.

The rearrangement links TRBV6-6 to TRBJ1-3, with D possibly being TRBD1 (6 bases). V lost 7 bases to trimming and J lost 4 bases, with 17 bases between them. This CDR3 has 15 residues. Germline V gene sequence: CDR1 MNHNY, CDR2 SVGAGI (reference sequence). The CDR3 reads CASTDAGGAGNTIYF. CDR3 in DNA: TGTGCCAGCACCGACGCGGGGGGCGCGGGAAACACCATATATTTT.

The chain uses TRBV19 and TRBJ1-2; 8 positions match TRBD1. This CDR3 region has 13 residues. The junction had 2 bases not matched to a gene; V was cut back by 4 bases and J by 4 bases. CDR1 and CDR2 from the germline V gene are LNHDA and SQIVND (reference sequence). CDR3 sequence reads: CASSKDRAYGYTF. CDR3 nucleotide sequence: TGTGCCAGTAGTAAGGACAGGGCCTATGGCTACACCTTC.

CDR3 sequence: CASSPSNPAGFYGYTF. As DNA, the CDR3 is TGTGCCAGCTCACCAAGTAATCCGGCAGGGTTCTATGGCTACACCTTC. The rearrangement uses TRBV18 and TRBJ1-2, with a tentative D call TRBD1 (5 bases). The CDR3 spans 16 residues. Germline assignment: CDR1 KGHSH and CDR2 LQKENI. V was pared by 2 bases and J by 4 bases, with 17 bases between. The whole variable domain, remainder taken from reference TRBV18 and TRBJ1-2, is NAGVMQNPRHLVRRRGQEARLRCSPMKGHSHVYWYRQLPEEGLKFMVYLQKENIIDESGMPKERFSAEFPKEGPSILRIQQVVRGDSAAYFCASSPSNPAGFYGYTFGSGTRLTVV.

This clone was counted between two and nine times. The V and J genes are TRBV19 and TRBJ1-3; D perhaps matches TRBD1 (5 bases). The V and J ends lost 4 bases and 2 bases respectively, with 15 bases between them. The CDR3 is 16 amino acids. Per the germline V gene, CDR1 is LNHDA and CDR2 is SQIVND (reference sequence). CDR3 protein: CASSTPEGPAGNTIYF. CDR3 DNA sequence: TGTGCCAGTAGTACCCCCGAGGGGCCAGCTGGAAACACCATATATTTT.

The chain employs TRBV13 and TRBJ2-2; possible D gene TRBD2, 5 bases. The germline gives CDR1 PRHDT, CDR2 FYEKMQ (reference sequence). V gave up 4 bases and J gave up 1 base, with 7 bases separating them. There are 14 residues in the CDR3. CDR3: CASSSRGNTGELFF. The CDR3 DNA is TGTGCCAGCAGCTCCCGGGGGAACACCGGGGAGCTGTTTTTT.

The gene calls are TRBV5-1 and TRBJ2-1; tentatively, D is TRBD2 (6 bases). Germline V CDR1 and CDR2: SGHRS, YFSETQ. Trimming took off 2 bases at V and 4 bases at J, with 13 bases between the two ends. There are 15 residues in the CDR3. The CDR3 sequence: CASSFGGVGYNEQFF. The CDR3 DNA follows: TGCGCCAGCAGCTTTGGCGGGGTGGGGTACAATGAGCAGTTCTTC.

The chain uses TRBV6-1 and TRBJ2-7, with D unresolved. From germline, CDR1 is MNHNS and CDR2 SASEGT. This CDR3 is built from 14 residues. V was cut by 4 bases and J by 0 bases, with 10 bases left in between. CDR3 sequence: CASSALSGSYEQYF. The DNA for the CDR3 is TGTGCCAGCAGTGCTCTGTCCGGCTCCTACGAGCAGTACTTC.

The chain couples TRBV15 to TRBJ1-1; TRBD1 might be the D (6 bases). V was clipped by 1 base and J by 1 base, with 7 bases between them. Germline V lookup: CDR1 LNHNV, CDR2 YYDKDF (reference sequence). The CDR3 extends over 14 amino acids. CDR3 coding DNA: TGTGCCACCAGCAGAGCCAGGGGGAACACTGAAGCTTTCTTT. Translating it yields CATSRARGNTEAFF. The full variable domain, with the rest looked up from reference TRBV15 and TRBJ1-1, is DAMVIQNPRYQVTQFGKPVTLSCSQTLNHNVMYWYQQKSSQAPKLLFHYYDKDFNNEADTPDNFQSRRPNTSFCFLDIRSPGLGDTAMYLCATSRARGNTEAFFGQGTRLTVV.

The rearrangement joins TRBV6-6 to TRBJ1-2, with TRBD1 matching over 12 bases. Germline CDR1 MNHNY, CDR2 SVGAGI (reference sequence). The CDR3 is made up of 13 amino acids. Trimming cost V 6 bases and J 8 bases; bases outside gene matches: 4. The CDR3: CASRSGTGGGYTF. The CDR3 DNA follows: TGTGCCAGCAGATCCGGGACAGGGGGCGGCTACACCTTC.

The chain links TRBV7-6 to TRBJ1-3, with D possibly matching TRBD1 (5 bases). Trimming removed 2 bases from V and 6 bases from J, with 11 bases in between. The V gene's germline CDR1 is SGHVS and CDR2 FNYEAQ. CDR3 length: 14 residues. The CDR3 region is CASSLLAGENTIYF. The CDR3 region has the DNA TGTGCCAGCAGCTTATTGGCGGGGGAAAACACCATATATTTT.

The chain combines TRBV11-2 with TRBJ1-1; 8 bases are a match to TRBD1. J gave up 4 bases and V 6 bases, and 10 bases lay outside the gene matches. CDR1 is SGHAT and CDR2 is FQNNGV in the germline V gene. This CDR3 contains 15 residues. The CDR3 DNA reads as TGTGCCAGCAGTCCTGGACAGGGTCTTTTCACTGAAGCTTTCTTT. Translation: CASSPGQGLFTEAFF.

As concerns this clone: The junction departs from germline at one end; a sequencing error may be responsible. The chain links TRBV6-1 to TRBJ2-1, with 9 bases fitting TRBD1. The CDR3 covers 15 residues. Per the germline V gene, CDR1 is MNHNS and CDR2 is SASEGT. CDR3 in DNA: TGTGCCAGCAGGGAAGGGGGACAGGGTAGAGTTGAGCAGTTCTTC. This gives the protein CASREGGQGRVEQFF.

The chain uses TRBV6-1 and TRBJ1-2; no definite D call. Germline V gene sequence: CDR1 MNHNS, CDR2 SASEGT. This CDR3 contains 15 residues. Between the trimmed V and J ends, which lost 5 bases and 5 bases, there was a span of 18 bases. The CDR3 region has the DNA TGTGCCAGCAGTCAGGACGGCCGTTTGTGGTATGGCTACACCTTC. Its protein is CASSQDGRLWYGYTF.

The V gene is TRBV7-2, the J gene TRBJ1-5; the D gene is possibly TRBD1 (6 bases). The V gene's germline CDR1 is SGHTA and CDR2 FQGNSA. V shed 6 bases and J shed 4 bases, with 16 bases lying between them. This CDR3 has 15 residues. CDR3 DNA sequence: TGTGCCAGCAGTCTCACCAGGGGCGAAAATCAGCCCCAGCATTTT. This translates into CASSLTRGENQPQHF.

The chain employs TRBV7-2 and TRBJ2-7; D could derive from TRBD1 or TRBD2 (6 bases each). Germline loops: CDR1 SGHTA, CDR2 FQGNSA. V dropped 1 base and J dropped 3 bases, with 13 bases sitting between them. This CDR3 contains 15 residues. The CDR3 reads CASSLGRGPFYEQYF. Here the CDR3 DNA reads TGTGCCAGCAGCTTAGGACGGGGGCCCTTCTACGAGCAGTACTTC.

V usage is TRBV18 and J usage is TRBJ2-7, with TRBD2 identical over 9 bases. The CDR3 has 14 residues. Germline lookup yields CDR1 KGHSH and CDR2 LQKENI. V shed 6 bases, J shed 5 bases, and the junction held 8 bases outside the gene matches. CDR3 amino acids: CASSRLSGSNEQYF. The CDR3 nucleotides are TGTGCCAGCTCCCGACTTAGCGGGAGCAACGAGCAGTACTTC.

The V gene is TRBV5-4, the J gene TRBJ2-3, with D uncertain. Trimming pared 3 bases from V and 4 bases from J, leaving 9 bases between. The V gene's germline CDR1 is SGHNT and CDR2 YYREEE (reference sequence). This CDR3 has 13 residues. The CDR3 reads CASSSRHADTQYF. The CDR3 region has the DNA TGTGCCAGCAGCTCCCGACATGCAGATACGCAGTATTTT. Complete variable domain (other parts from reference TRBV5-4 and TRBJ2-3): ETGVTQSPTHLIKTRGQQVTLRCSSQSGHNTVSWYQQALGQGPQFIFQYYREEENGRGNFPPRFSGLQFPNYSSELNVNALELDDSALYLCASSSRHADTQYFGPGTRLTVL.

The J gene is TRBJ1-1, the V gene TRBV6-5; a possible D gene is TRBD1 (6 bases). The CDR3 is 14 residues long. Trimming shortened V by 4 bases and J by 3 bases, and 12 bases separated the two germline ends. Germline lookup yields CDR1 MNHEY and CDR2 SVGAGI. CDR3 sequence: CASSLRDTYTEAFF. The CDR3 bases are TGTGCCAGCAGTTTACGGGACACGTACACTGAAGCTTTCTTT.

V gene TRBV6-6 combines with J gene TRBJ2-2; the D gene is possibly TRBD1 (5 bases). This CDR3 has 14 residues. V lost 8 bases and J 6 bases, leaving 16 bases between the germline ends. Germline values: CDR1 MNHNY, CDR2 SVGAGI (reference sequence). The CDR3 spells CASLLKGMPGELFF. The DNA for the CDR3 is TGTGCCAGCTTGTTGAAGGGGATGCCCGGGGAGCTGTTTTTT.

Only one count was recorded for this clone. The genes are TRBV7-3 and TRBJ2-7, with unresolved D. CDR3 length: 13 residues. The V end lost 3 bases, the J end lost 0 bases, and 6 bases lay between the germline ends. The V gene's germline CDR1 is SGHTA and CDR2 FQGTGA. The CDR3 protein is CASSFATSYEQYF. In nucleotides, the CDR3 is TGTGCCAGCAGCTTCGCGACCTCCTACGAGCAGTACTTC.

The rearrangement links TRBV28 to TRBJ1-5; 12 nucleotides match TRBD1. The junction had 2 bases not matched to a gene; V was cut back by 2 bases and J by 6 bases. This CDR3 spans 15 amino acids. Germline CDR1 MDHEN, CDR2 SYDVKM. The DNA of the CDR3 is TGTGCCAGCAGTTTAGGGACAGGGGGCATTCAGCCCCAGCATTTT. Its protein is CASSLGTGGIQPQHF.

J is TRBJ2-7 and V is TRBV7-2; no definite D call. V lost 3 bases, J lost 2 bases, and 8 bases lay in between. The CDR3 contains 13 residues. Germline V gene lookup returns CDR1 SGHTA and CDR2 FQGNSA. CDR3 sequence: CASSLAPTYEQYF. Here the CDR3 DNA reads TGTGCCAGCAGCTTGGCCCCAACCTACGAGCAGTACTTC.

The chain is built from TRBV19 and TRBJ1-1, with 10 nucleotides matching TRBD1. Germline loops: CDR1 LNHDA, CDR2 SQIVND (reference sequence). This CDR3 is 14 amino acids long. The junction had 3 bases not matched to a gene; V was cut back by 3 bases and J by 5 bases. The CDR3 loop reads CASSIDRGPTEAFF. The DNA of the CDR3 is TGTGCCAGTAGTATTGACAGGGGGCCTACTGAAGCTTTCTTT.

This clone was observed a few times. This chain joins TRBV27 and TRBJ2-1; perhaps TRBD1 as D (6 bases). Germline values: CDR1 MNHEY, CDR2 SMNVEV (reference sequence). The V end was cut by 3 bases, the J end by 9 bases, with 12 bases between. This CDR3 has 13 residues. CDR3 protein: CASSLGAWGEQFF. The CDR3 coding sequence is TGTGCCAGCAGTTTGGGGGCGTGGGGTGAGCAGTTCTTC.

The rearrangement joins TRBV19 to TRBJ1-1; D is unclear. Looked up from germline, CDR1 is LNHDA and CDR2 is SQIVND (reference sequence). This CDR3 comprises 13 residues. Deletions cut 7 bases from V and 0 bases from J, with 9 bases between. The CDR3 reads CASKATLNTEAFF. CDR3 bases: TGTGCCAGTAAAGCGACGCTGAACACTGAAGCTTTCTTT.

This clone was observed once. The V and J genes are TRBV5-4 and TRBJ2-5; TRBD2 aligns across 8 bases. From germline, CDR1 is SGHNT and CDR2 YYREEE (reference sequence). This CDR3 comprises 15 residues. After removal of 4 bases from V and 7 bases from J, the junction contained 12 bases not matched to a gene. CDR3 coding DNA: TGTGCCAGCAGCCCGACACCGGGGGGGCGCGGGACCCAGTACTTC. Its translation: CASSPTPGGRGTQYF.